These T cell receptor beta chains were read from a single sample in a study of T-cell reconstitution after alpha-beta-depleted transplantation in children. TCRdb called the PCR reads again in MiXCR, with one record for every CDR3 protein. This repertoire shows about 610,000 distinct CDR3 sequences, 10% to 13% found once; its top ten account for about 4.2%. The material sequenced was PBMCs from the stem cell graft donor, taken from the stem cell graft. These receptor sequences come from a human donor who donated a stem cell graft to a child with acute myeloid leukemia. Both conserved end residues are part of each CDR3. The order of the fields is CDR3 DNA, CDR3 protein, J gene, clone size, V gene, D gene. D genes are given only for firm matches. Clone size, where shown, is once, few, many, or a class for clones that have expanded.

TGTGCCAGCAGCCCGGACGGGAATAACTACGAGCAGTACTTC CASSPDGNNYEQYF TRBJ2-7 - TRBV7-9 -
TGCAGTGCTAGAGAGGAGAACAGGGACAATGAGCAGTTCTTC CSAREENRDNEQFF TRBJ2-1 many TRBV20-1 -
TGTGCCTGGATCCAGCGGGACCGCACAGATACGCAGTATTTT CAWIQRDRTDTQYF TRBJ2-3 few TRBV30 TRBD2
TGTGCCAGCAGCGTAATCCCCTCTAACTATGGCTACACCTTC CASSVIPSNYGYTF TRBJ1-2 many TRBV9 -
TGTGCCAGCAGCCAAGAAGGCAGCAATGAGCAGTTCTTC CASSQEGSNEQFF TRBJ2-1 many TRBV4-2 -
TGTGCCAGCAGTTTGTCTGGCAGGGGGAGAAGGAACACTGAAGCTTTCTTT CASSLSGRGRRNTEAFF TRBJ1-1 many TRBV28 TRBD1
TGCAGTGCTAGAGGAGCGGAGCGGGAGGGCCGGAAGGAGCAGTTCTTC CSARGAEREGRKEQFF TRBJ2-1 - TRBV20-1 TRBD2
TGCAGTGCTAGAATCGAGAACCGGAACACTGAAGCTTTCTTT CSARIENRNTEAFF TRBJ1-1 - TRBV20-1 -
TGTGCCAGCAGCTTCCAGATAGGTGGCACCGGGGAGCTGTTTTTT CASSFQIGGTGELFF TRBJ2-2 few TRBV7-2 -
TGTGCCACCAGTGCCCCCGGACAGGCCACAGATACGCAGTATTTT CATSAPGQATDTQYF TRBJ2-3 - TRBV24-1 TRBD1
TGCAGTGTTAGAGCCCAGGGACTAGCGGGCACCTACGAGCAGTACTTC CSVRAQGLAGTYEQYF TRBJ2-7 - TRBV20-1 TRBD2
TGTGCCAGCAGTGCAGGGGGTCCCTCCTACAATGAGCAGTTCTTC CASSAGGPSYNEQFF TRBJ2-1 many TRBV12-3/TRBV12-4 TRBD1
TGCAGTGCTAGTGACAGGGGAGGCACTGAAGCTTTCTTT CSASDRGGTEAFF TRBJ1-1 many TRBV20-1 TRBD1
TGCAGTGCTAGGTCGGACAGGTACGAGCAGTACTTC CSARSDRYEQYF TRBJ2-7 - TRBV20-1 TRBD1
TGTGCCAGCAGTTACAGGACTAGCGGGAGAAGAGGTGAGCAGTTCTTC CASSYRTSGRRGEQFF TRBJ2-1 - TRBV6-5 TRBD2
TGCAGTGCTCACGGGACACCTTATAGCAATCAGCCCCAGCATTTT CSAHGTPYSNQPQHF TRBJ1-5 - TRBV20-1 -
TGTGCCACCGGAGCGGGGTCGGAAGAGACCCAGTACTTC CATGAGSEETQYF TRBJ2-5 many TRBV10-3 TRBD2
TGTGCCAGGCCCACAGATACGCAGTATTTT CARPTDTQYF TRBJ2-3 many TRBV6-5 -
TGTGCCAGCAGCTTAACTAGCGGGAGGACCCCTAGTAATGAGCAGTTCTTC CASSLTSGRTPSNEQFF TRBJ2-1 many TRBV7-9 TRBD2
TGTGCCAGTCGGGACAGGGACGGTTCACCCCTCCACTTT CASRDRDGSPLHF TRBJ1-6 once TRBV6-4 TRBD1
TGTGCCAGCAGTTTAGGACAGCGCAATCAGCCCCAGCATTTT CASSLGQRNQPQHF TRBJ1-5 - TRBV12-3/TRBV12-4 -
TGTGCCAGTAGCTCCGGGACACTAGTCTTCCAGCCCCAGCATTTT CASSSGTLVFQPQHF TRBJ1-5 - TRBV19 -
TGTGCCAGCATTTCCGGCAGGGGAAGTGGGAGCGAGCAGTACTTC CASISGRGSGSEQYF TRBJ2-7 few TRBV28 -
TGCAGCGCAACAGGGGCGGAGACTAGCGTTACCTACGAGCAGTACTTC CSATGAETSVTYEQYF TRBJ2-7 many TRBV29-1 -
TGCAGTGCTAGACGACTAGCGGGACGCACAGATACGCAGTATTTT CSARRLAGRTDTQYF TRBJ2-3 few TRBV20-1 TRBD2
TGCAGTGCCGGAAGACTAGCGGGGCTCACCGGGGAGCTGTTTTTT CSAGRLAGLTGELFF TRBJ2-2 few TRBV20-1 TRBD2
TGCAGTGTCGGGTTAGCGGGAGCAGATACGCAGTATTTT CSVGLAGADTQYF TRBJ2-3 many TRBV20-1 TRBD2
TGTGCCAGCAGTTCTAGCATCCACGAGCAGTACTTC CASSSSIHEQYF TRBJ2-7 many TRBV28 -
TGTGCCAGCTCACCATCCATCAGGGATCGGTCCTACGAGCAGTACTTC CASSPSIRDRSYEQYF TRBJ2-7 - TRBV18 -
TGTGCCAGCAGCTCCGCACTTTCGGGGGAAAGGGGGACCCAGTACTTC CASSSALSGERGTQYF TRBJ2-5 - TRBV7-2 -
TGCAGCGTCGACACGGGGACCTACAATGAGCAGTTCTTC CSVDTGTYNEQFF TRBJ2-1 few TRBV29-1 -
TGTGCCAGCAGCTTTTGGGACGGTCCCTACGAGCAGTACTTC CASSFWDGPYEQYF TRBJ2-7 many TRBV7-9 -
TGTGCCAGCAGCTTAAGCCCACTAGCGGGGGGTTACGAGCAGTACTTC CASSLSPLAGGYEQYF TRBJ2-7 many TRBV7-2 TRBD2
TGCAGCGTGGTGGGAGGGAAAGGGGCCACTGAAGCTTTCTTT CSVVGGKGATEAFF TRBJ1-1 - TRBV29-1 -
TGCAGTGCTAGAGTTTGGAGGAGGGACACCGGGGAGCTGTTTTTT CSARVWRRDTGELFF TRBJ2-2 few TRBV20-1 -
TGCAGCGTTGACTCTTACGAGACCCAGTACTTC CSVDSYETQYF TRBJ2-5 - TRBV29-1 -
TGTGCCAGCAGCCCTAGCGGGGACTCCTACAATGAGCAGTTCTTC CASSPSGDSYNEQFF TRBJ2-1 many TRBV5-4 TRBD2